Listed below are T cell receptor beta chains from one sample, sequenced in a study of beta chain features in type 1 diabetes. Profiled with immunoSEQ multiplex PCR; TCRdb holds only in-frame clones, not every one. Of hundreds of thousands of clones detected, around 15% appear once; the ten largest clones hold about 0.02%. The sequencing input was naive CD4+ T cells from blood. The origin of the receptors is a man younger than 30 with type 1 diabetes. Both conserved end residues are part of each CDR3. D genes are given only for firm matches. Clone sizes are given selectively: once, few, many, or a class where the clone is expanded.

abundance: -; v_gene: TRBV10-3; j_gene: TRBJ2-7; d_gene: -; CDR3nt: TGTGCCATCAGTGAGGAGGGGGACGTGAACGAGCAGTACTTC; CDR3aa: CAISEEGDVNEQYF
abundance: few; v_gene: TRBV6-5; j_gene: TRBJ1-2; d_gene: -; CDR3nt: TGTGCCAGCACCGTTGGACGGATAGGGGGTTATGGCTACACCTTC; CDR3aa: CASTVGRIGGYGYTF
abundance: -; v_gene: TRBV7-3; j_gene: TRBJ2-1; d_gene: TRBD1; CDR3nt: TGTGCCAGCAGCCCAGGGACAGGGAGACAGTTCTTC; CDR3aa: CASSPGTGRQFF
abundance: -; v_gene: TRBV6-6; j_gene: TRBJ2-6; d_gene: -; CDR3nt: TGTGCCAGCAGTTATGGTCTTATTGGGGCCAACGTCCTGACTTTC; CDR3aa: CASSYGLIGANVLTF
abundance: -; v_gene: TRBV9; j_gene: TRBJ1-1; d_gene: TRBD1; CDR3nt: TGTGCCAGCGCTAAGGCACAGGGGCCCGCGGAATTAGCTTTCTTT; CDR3aa: CASAKAQGPAELAFF
abundance: -; v_gene: TRBV7-9; j_gene: TRBJ1-4; d_gene: -; CDR3nt: TGTGCCAGCAGCTTAGCGCGTAGGGGAGGCGATGAAAAACTGTTTTTT; CDR3aa: CASSLARRGGDEKLFF
abundance: few; v_gene: TRBV9; j_gene: TRBJ1-1; d_gene: -; CDR3nt: TGTGCCAGCAGCACGGGACATCCGAACACTGAAGCTTTCTTT; CDR3aa: CASSTGHPNTEAFF
abundance: few; v_gene: TRBV10-3; j_gene: TRBJ1-3; d_gene: -; CDR3nt: TGTGCCATCAGTGAGTCGACAGCGTCTGGAAACACCATATATTTT; CDR3aa: CAISESTASGNTIYF
abundance: few; v_gene: TRBV9; j_gene: TRBJ2-5; d_gene: TRBD1; CDR3nt: TGTGCCAGCAGCGTAGCGACAGGGTGGGAGACCCAGTACTTC; CDR3aa: CASSVATGWETQYF
abundance: once; v_gene: TRBV11-2; j_gene: TRBJ1-1; d_gene: -; CDR3nt: TGTGCCAGCAGCTTAGCTGCCGTTAGCCCAGAAGCTTTCTTT; CDR3aa: CASSLAAVSPEAFF
abundance: -; v_gene: TRBV6-5; j_gene: TRBJ1-1; d_gene: -; CDR3nt: TGTGCCAGCAGTAAGGGGGGGGATGGCACTGAAGCTTTCTTT; CDR3aa: CASSKGGDGTEAFF
abundance: -; v_gene: TRBV30; j_gene: TRBJ2-6; d_gene: -; CDR3nt: TGTGCCTCACTCCCGTGGGGGTACGTGGCGGCCAACGTCCTGACTTTC; CDR3aa: CASLPWGYVAANVLTF
abundance: -; v_gene: TRBV19; j_gene: TRBJ1-2; d_gene: -; CDR3nt: TGTGCCAGTAGTATGATCGGCCAAGGAGGCTACACCTTC; CDR3aa: CASSMIGQGGYTF
abundance: -; v_gene: TRBV30; j_gene: TRBJ1-2; d_gene: TRBD1; CDR3nt: TGTGCCTGGAGTGGCGTCGGGACAGGGAGTGGCTACACCTTC; CDR3aa: CAWSGVGTGSGYTF
abundance: few; v_gene: TRBV7-9; j_gene: TRBJ1-5; d_gene: -; CDR3nt: TGTGCCAGTTCCGGGGAAAAGAATCAGCCCCAGCATTTT; CDR3aa: CASSGEKNQPQHF
abundance: -; v_gene: TRBV27; j_gene: TRBJ2-3; d_gene: -; CDR3nt: TGTGCCAGCAGTTGGGCGGGGGCCGTAGATACGCAGTATTTT; CDR3aa: CASSWAGAVDTQYF
abundance: few; v_gene: TRBV5-4; j_gene: TRBJ2-7; d_gene: -; CDR3nt: TGTGCCAGCTGGATCCTACCAGGGGGGGAGGGCTACGAGCAGTACTTC; CDR3aa: CASWILPGGEGYEQYF
abundance: -; v_gene: TRBV25-1; j_gene: TRBJ1-4; d_gene: -; CDR3nt: TGTGCCAGCAGTGAAACGACAGAGGGTGAAAAACTGTTTTTT; CDR3aa: CASSETTEGEKLFF
abundance: -; v_gene: TRBV7-9; j_gene: TRBJ2-1; d_gene: -; CDR3nt: TGTGCCAGCAGCTCGGAGACACCAGTGCGCTACAATGAGCAGTTCTTC; CDR3aa: CASSSETPVRYNEQFF
abundance: -; v_gene: TRBV30; j_gene: TRBJ1-1; d_gene: -; CDR3nt: TGTGCCTGGAGTGTACGGCATGGTAGAGGCACTGAAGCTTTCTTT; CDR3aa: CAWSVRHGRGTEAFF
abundance: -; v_gene: TRBV28; j_gene: TRBJ2-2; d_gene: TRBD1; CDR3nt: TGTGCCAGCAGCCGCCCCCAGGGGGCTGACGGGGAGCTGTTTTTT; CDR3aa: CASSRPQGADGELFF
abundance: -; v_gene: TRBV19; j_gene: TRBJ1-1; d_gene: -; CDR3nt: TGTGCCAGTAAAGGAGGGGCGCAGACAGAAGCTTTCTTT; CDR3aa: CASKGGAQTEAFF
abundance: few; v_gene: TRBV5-4; j_gene: TRBJ2-5; d_gene: -; CDR3nt: TGTGCCAGCAGCTTCGGGGACCGGGGCCAAGAGACCCAGTACTTC; CDR3aa: CASSFGDRGQETQYF
abundance: few; v_gene: TRBV6-5; j_gene: TRBJ2-7; d_gene: -; CDR3nt: TGTGCCAGCAGTTACTCGGAGGGGACCTACGAGCAGTACTTC; CDR3aa: CASSYSEGTYEQYF
abundance: -; v_gene: TRBV7-9; j_gene: TRBJ1-1; d_gene: -; CDR3nt: TGTGCCAGCAGCCGTCGAGACACTGAAGCTTTCTTT; CDR3aa: CASSRRDTEAFF
abundance: -; v_gene: TRBV29-1; j_gene: TRBJ2-2; d_gene: -; CDR3nt: TGCAGCGTTGCTGGCGGCGGGGCGAACACCGGGGAGCTGTTTTTT; CDR3aa: CSVAGGGANTGELFF
abundance: -; v_gene: TRBV6-5; j_gene: TRBJ2-1; d_gene: -; CDR3nt: TGTGCCAGCAGTTACCCGAAGACAGCCTACAATGAGCAGTTCTTC; CDR3aa: CASSYPKTAYNEQFF
abundance: few; v_gene: TRBV10-3; j_gene: TRBJ2-5; d_gene: TRBD2; CDR3nt: TGTGCCATCAGTGATGGGCTAGCGGGGAGAGAGACCCAGTACTTC; CDR3aa: CAISDGLAGRETQYF
abundance: few; v_gene: TRBV2; j_gene: TRBJ2-5; d_gene: -; CDR3nt: TGTGCCAGCCGGGGAGCGGTCCAAGAGACCCAGTACTTC; CDR3aa: CASRGAVQETQYF
abundance: -; v_gene: TRBV13; j_gene: TRBJ2-2; d_gene: TRBD2; CDR3nt: TGTGCCAATAGTCGACTAGCGGGGGCCACCGGGGAGCTGTTTTTT; CDR3aa: CANSRLAGATGELFF
abundance: -; v_gene: TRBV18; j_gene: TRBJ2-5; d_gene: TRBD1; CDR3nt: TGTGCCAGCTCGCTCAGCAGGGGGCTTAATCAAGAGACCCAGTACTTC; CDR3aa: CASSLSRGLNQETQYF
abundance: few; v_gene: TRBV11-2; j_gene: TRBJ2-1; d_gene: -; CDR3nt: TGTGCCAGCAGCTTAGGTCAGGGTACTGAGCAGTTCTTC; CDR3aa: CASSLGQGTEQFF
abundance: few; v_gene: TRBV4-1; j_gene: TRBJ1-1; d_gene: -; CDR3nt: TGCGCCAGCAGCCAAGTCGTGGTTCGGGGCAGCACCATGAACACTGAAGCTTTCTTT; CDR3aa: CASSQVVVRGSTMNTEAFF
abundance: -; v_gene: TRBV6-6; j_gene: TRBJ1-5; d_gene: -; CDR3nt: TGTGCCAGCAGTTCAACAGTGAATCAGCCCCAGCATTTT; CDR3aa: CASSSTVNQPQHF
abundance: few; v_gene: TRBV10-3; j_gene: TRBJ2-1; d_gene: -; CDR3nt: TGTGCCATCACGAGGGGGGGATACAATGAGCAGTTCTTC; CDR3aa: CAITRGGYNEQFF
abundance: -; v_gene: TRBV9; j_gene: TRBJ2-7; d_gene: TRBD1; CDR3nt: TGTGCCAGCAGCTTTTGGGACAGGGGACCCTACGAGCAGTACTTC; CDR3aa: CASSFWDRGPYEQYF
abundance: -; v_gene: TRBV7-9; j_gene: TRBJ2-7; d_gene: TRBD2; CDR3nt: TGTGCCAGCAGCTTAGAGGCGGGGGTGTCCTACGAGCAGTACTTC; CDR3aa: CASSLEAGVSYEQYF
abundance: few; v_gene: TRBV10-3; j_gene: TRBJ1-2; d_gene: -; CDR3nt: TGTGCCATCATAGGGTCAGGGCGTAACGGGGGCTACACCTTC; CDR3aa: CAIIGSGRNGGYTF
abundance: -; v_gene: TRBV7-9; j_gene: TRBJ1-2; d_gene: TRBD1; CDR3nt: TGTGCCAGCAGCTTAGCGGGACAGAACTATGGCTACACCTTC; CDR3aa: CASSLAGQNYGYTF
abundance: -; v_gene: TRBV7-8; j_gene: TRBJ1-6; d_gene: TRBD1; CDR3nt: TGTGCCAGCAGCCTAGGACAGGTCTTGGCTCGTGGTAATTCACCCCTCCACTTT; CDR3aa: CASSLGQVLARGNSPLHF
abundance: many; v_gene: TRBV30; j_gene: TRBJ2-1; d_gene: TRBD1; CDR3nt: TGTGCCTCCAGACCGACAGGGGGCTCGGGGCAGTTCTTC; CDR3aa: CASRPTGGSGQFF
abundance: few; v_gene: TRBV18; j_gene: TRBJ1-1; d_gene: TRBD1; CDR3nt: TGTGCCAGCGGAAAGGGGACAGGGATAACGAACACTGAAGCTTTCTTT; CDR3aa: CASGKGTGITNTEAFF
abundance: -; v_gene: TRBV27; j_gene: TRBJ1-4; d_gene: -; CDR3nt: TGTGCCAGCCGGTTACAGGGAGGCGGAGAAAAACTGTTTTTT; CDR3aa: CASRLQGGGEKLFF
abundance: few; v_gene: TRBV28; j_gene: TRBJ1-1; d_gene: -; CDR3nt: TGTGCCAGCAGTCCCGGGACCCCGGCGAACACTGAAGCTTTCTTT; CDR3aa: CASSPGTPANTEAFF
abundance: -; v_gene: TRBV9; j_gene: TRBJ2-1; d_gene: TRBD2; CDR3nt: TGTGCCAGCAACCCAGGAATAGCGGGGGCCCTCTACAATGAGCAGTTCTTC; CDR3aa: CASNPGIAGALYNEQFF